This entry describes one TCR beta chain. Its antigen is as yet unknown. The data were obtained in a study of cytomegalovirus exposure and HLA in healthy donors. Findings and limits, study-wide: Using the classifier, cytomegalovirus status was reportedly diagnosed with high specificity and sensitivity.

PCR used 60 Vbeta primers and 13 Jbeta primers. The data were produced by immunoSEQ multiplex PCR, yet TCRdb's version contains in-frame clones alone and is incomplete. Found here are roughly 220,000 clones, roughly 84% of them singletons; the top ten hold around 1.7%. The clonotype was recovered from a man between 45 and 60 years old in good health and CMV-seronegative. Input material: PBMCs.

The CDR3 sequence is CASSPGSSGNTIYF. CDR3 nucleotides: TGTGCCAGCAGCCCCGGTAGCTCTGGAAACACCATATATTTT. The V and J genes are TRBV2 and TRBJ1-3, with D uncertain. CDR1 SNHLY and CDR2 FYNNEI come from the germline V gene. This CDR3 is 14 amino acids long. V was trimmed by 6 bases and J by 0 bases, leaving 9 bases between them.